Shown below are 31 T cell receptor beta chains from a single sample sequenced in a study of blood T cell repertoires in COVID-19 (dated by TCRdb to 2020 to 2021). Receptor amplification or capture employed the immunoSEQ multiplex PCR assay. What TCRdb holds here is the immuneACCESS table cut down to in-frame rearrangements. Part of the clones is not present; checked against another copy, under half of the missing clones reflect an unresolved V gene, and the others are unexplained. The sample records around 100,000 clones, roughly four fifths of which are singletons. The ten most abundant clones make up 24% of the sample. The sample taken for sequencing was peripheral blood. The source is a human donor in a cohort sampled during active COVID-19.

The CDR3 spells CASSYRGESNEQFF. CDR3 sequence (DNA): TGTGCCAGCAGTTACCGGGGGGAGTCAAATGAGCAGTTCTTC. The rearrangement uses TRBV6-6 and TRBJ2-1, with 7 bases lining up with TRBD2. The germline CDR1 and CDR2 sequences are MNHNY and SVGAGI (reference sequence). The CDR3 totals 14 residues. The ends lost 2 bases at V and 7 bases at J; junction bases unmatched: 5.

This chain links TRBV7-6 with TRBJ2-5, with D perhaps TRBD2 (5 bases). This CDR3 is built from 15 residues. Germline values: CDR1 SGHVS, CDR2 FNYEAQ. V was cut by 7 bases and J by 5 bases, with 20 bases left in between. For the CDR3, the DNA is TGTGCCAGCACAAGAGGGTTCCTTCGAGATGAGACCCAGTACTTC. As protein: CASTRGFLRDETQYF.

The rearrangement joins TRBV18 to TRBJ1-2, with no clear D. V was clipped by 6 bases and J by 0 bases, with 8 bases between them. The CDR3 has 13 amino acids. In germline, CDR1 is KGHSH, CDR2 LQKENI. The CDR3 coding sequence is TGTGCCAGCTCGCATACAACTAACTATGGCTACACCTTC. Translation gives CASSHTTNYGYTF.

J is TRBJ1-5 and V is TRBV10-2; unclear D gene. Trimming removed 3 bases at V and 3 bases at J, with 12 bases between. Germline CDR1 WSHSY, CDR2 SAAADI. The CDR3 has 15 residues. This CDR3 is CASSDAGSVNQPQHF. DNA of the CDR3: TGCGCCAGCAGTGATGCTGGGAGCGTCAATCAGCCCCAGCATTTT.

This clone was seen repeatedly, ten times or more. The chain has TRBV20-1 and TRBJ2-3; no reliable D call. Germline-derived CDR1 and CDR2 are DFQATT and SNEGSKA (reference sequence). This CDR3 is 11 amino acids long. The germline V and J ends were trimmed by 3 bases and 4 bases, with 5 bases remaining between them. The CDR3 here is CSASQSDTQYF. The DNA for the CDR3 is TGCAGTGCTAGTCAGTCAGATACGCAGTATTTT.

The V gene is TRBV7-9, the J gene TRBJ2-7, with 7 nucleotides matching TRBD2. V lost 7 bases, J lost 7 bases, and 16 bases stayed unmatched. CDR3 size: 15 residues. CDR1 is SEHNR and CDR2 is FQNEAQ in the germline V gene (reference sequence). This chain's CDR3 is CASTNLLGGRSEQYF. CDR3 bases: TGTGCCAGCACAAACCTTTTGGGGGGGAGGTCTGAGCAGTACTTC.

J is TRBJ2-7 and V is TRBV12-5; a weak D match, TRBD2 (5 bases). CDR1 is LGHNT and CDR2 is FRNRAP in the germline V gene. V lost 1 base to trimming and J lost 6 bases, with 7 bases between them. The CDR3 contains 12 residues. In DNA form, the CDR3 reads TGTGCTAGTGGTTTGGGAGGGTCCGAGCAGTACTTC. It is translated as CASGLGGSEQYF.

The gene calls are TRBV12-3 or TRBV12-4 and TRBJ1-2, with 7 bases identical to TRBD1. CDR3 size: 13 residues. V gave up 3 bases and J gave up 6 bases; unmatched junction bases: 4. The CDR3: CASSFDRVNGYTF. CDR3 bases: TGTGCCAGCAGTTTTGACAGGGTTAATGGCTACACCTTC.

This chain connects TRBV3-1 (or the pseudogene TRBV3-2) to TRBJ2-7; TRBD2 might be the D (5 bases). The germline V gene has CDR1 LGHDT and CDR2 YNNKEL (reference sequence). The CDR3 extends over 14 amino acids. Trimming cost V 4 bases and J 1 base, with 11 bases left between them. CDR3 sequence reads: CASSPLLGSYEQYF. The CDR3 DNA follows: TGTGCCAGCAGCCCTTTACTAGGGTCCTACGAGCAGTACTTC.

This rearrangement joins TRBV5-6 to TRBJ1-5, with D possibly TRBD1 on 5 matching bases. Trimming took 3 bases from V and 7 from J, leaving 14 bases between them. The CDR3 length is 14 residues. The germline gives CDR1 SGHDT, CDR2 YYEEEE. CDR3 DNA sequence: TGTGCCAGCAGCTACCAGGGAGGGACGCAGCCCCAGCATTTT. As protein: CASSYQGGTQPQHF.

This clone has a single count. The chain couples TRBV6-1 to TRBJ2-3; the D gene is possibly TRBD1 (5 bases). V lost 2 bases and J 4 bases, leaving 10 bases between the germline ends. The CDR3 loop spans 14 amino acids. From germline, CDR1 is MNHNS and CDR2 SASEGT. CDR3 bases: TGTGCCAGCAGTGAACCCAGGGTCCCAGATACGCAGTATTTT. The encoded protein is CASSEPRVPDTQYF.

This clone was observed a few times. The chain joins TRBV19 to TRBJ1-1, with D maybe TRBD1 (6 bases). The germline V gene has CDR1 LNHDA and CDR2 SQIVND (reference sequence). The CDR3 extends over 15 amino acids. V was cut by 5 bases and J by 4 bases, with 17 bases left in between. The CDR3 here is CASSPRGGGFTEAFF. The CDR3 DNA follows: TGTGCCAGTAGTCCCCGGGGAGGGGGGTTCACTGAAGCTTTCTTT.

The count of this clone is one. V and J are TRBV4-3 and TRBJ2-5, with D possibly TRBD1 on 5 matching bases. V was clipped by 0 bases and J by 5 bases, with 16 bases between them. The germline V gene has CDR1 LGHNA and CDR2 YSLEER. This CDR3 has 16 amino acids. The CDR3 DNA reads as TGCGCCAGCAGCCAAGATAGGGCGCAGGGTGGGGAGACCCAGTACTTC. It yields the protein CASSQDRAQGGETQYF.

The rearrangement links TRBV6-5 to TRBJ2-5, with 13 positions matching TRBD2. CDR3 length: 15 residues. CDR1 MNHEY and CDR2 SVGAGI come from the germline V gene. With 4 bases clipped from V and 7 bases from J, the junction kept 6 bases outside the gene matches. The CDR3: CASSSGLAGSVTQYF. CDR3 coding DNA: TGTGCCAGCAGTTCGGGACTAGCGGGATCGGTGACCCAGTACTTC.

The rearrangement uses TRBV3-1 (or the pseudogene TRBV3-2) and TRBJ1-1; a weak D match, TRBD1 (5 bases). In germline, CDR1 is LGHDT, CDR2 YNNKEL (reference sequence). Deletions cut 1 base from V and 0 bases from J, with 9 bases between. This CDR3 region has 15 residues. The CDR3 spells CASSQGAGMNTEAFF. The CDR3 DNA follows: TGTGCCAGCAGCCAAGGGGCAGGGATGAACACTGAAGCTTTCTTT.

The V and J genes are TRBV2 and TRBJ2-6, with D perhaps matching TRBD2 (6 bases). The germline gives CDR1 SNHLY, CDR2 FYNNEI. The CDR3 is 16 residues long. V shed 3 bases and J shed 1 base, with 10 bases lying between them. The chain's CDR3 is CASSEEGLSGANVLTF. CDR3 DNA: TGTGCCAGCAGTGAGGAGGGCCTATCTGGGGCCAACGTCCTGACTTTC.

V usage is TRBV9 and J usage is TRBJ2-3; TRBD2 matches 12 bases. V trimming: 0 bases; J trimming: 3 bases; junction bases outside the gene matches: 5. Germline CDR1 and CDR2: SGDLS and YYNGEE. The CDR3 is made up of 17 amino acids. The CDR3 DNA reads TGTGCCAGCAGCGTAGGACTAGCGGGAGTTTTGACAGATACGCAGTATTTT. Translating gives CASSVGLAGVLTDTQYF.

The V and J genes are TRBV29-1 and TRBJ2-7; 7 bases match TRBD1. V was pared by 6 bases and J by 6 bases, with 8 bases of the junction left unmatched. Germline V lookup: CDR1 SQVTM, CDR2 ANQGSEA. The CDR3 is 12 amino acids. CDR3 DNA: TGCAGCGTGGCCGGGACAGTTACCGAGCAGTACTTC. Residues: CSVAGTVTEQYF.

This chain uses TRBV11-3 with TRBJ1-5; TRBD1 aligns across 7 bases. Looked up from germline, CDR1 is SGHNT and CDR2 is YENEEA. J gave up 6 bases and V 3 bases, and 11 bases lay outside the gene matches. The CDR3 has 16 amino acids. CDR3 amino acids: CASSFSDRAFGQPQHF. The CDR3 nucleotides read TGTGCCAGCAGCTTCTCTGACAGGGCGTTTGGTCAGCCCCAGCATTTT. Variable domain in full (rest from reference TRBV11-3 and TRBJ1-5): EAGVVQSPRYKIIEKKQPVAFWCNPISGHNTLYWYLQNLGQGPELLIRYENEEAVDDSQLPKDRFSAERLKGVDSTLKIQPAELGDSAVYLCASSFSDRAFGQPQHFGDGTRLSIL.

This chain joins TRBV5-5 and TRBJ2-1; D might be TRBD1 (6 bases). V lost 3 bases and J lost 2, with 9 bases in between. The CDR3 contains 14 residues. Germline V CDR1 and CDR2: SGHKS, YYEKEE (reference sequence). The CDR3 protein is CASSWRTAYNEQFF. The CDR3, as DNA: TGTGCCAGCAGCTGGAGGACAGCCTACAATGAGCAGTTCTTC.

V is TRBV2 and J is TRBJ2-2, with 11 bases fitting TRBD2. Per germline, CDR1 SNHLY and CDR2 FYNNEI. The CDR3 is 15 amino acids. J was trimmed by 7 bases and V by 6 bases; bases with no gene match: 7. The CDR3 bases are TGTGCCAGCAGCCTAGCGGGGGGACTAATCGGGGAGCTGTTTTTT. The encoded protein is CASSLAGGLIGELFF.

The chain employs TRBV12-2 and TRBJ2-3; TRBD2, the table's D call, was not compared with the DNA. TRBV12-2 is a pseudogene locus. This CDR3 contains 17 residues. DNA of the CDR3: TGTGCAAGTCGCTTAGGACTAGCGGGAGGGTCCACAGATACGCAGTATTTT. This translates into CASRLGLAGGSTDTQYF.

V usage is TRBV2 and J usage is TRBJ2-2; a weak D match, TRBD1 (5 bases). This CDR3 is built from 16 residues. Germline CDR1 and CDR2: SNHLY and FYNNEI. V was shortened by 2 bases and J by 5 bases, with 15 bases between the two germline ends. CDR3: CASSEISRVGTGELFF. CDR3 DNA sequence: TGTGCCAGCAGTGAAATTTCCAGGGTGGGGACCGGGGAGCTGTTTTTT.

J is TRBJ2-5 and V is TRBV6-2 or TRBV6-3, with 14 bases matching TRBD2. Germline-derived CDR1 and CDR2 are MNHEY and SVGEGT. Trimming took 0 bases from V and 4 from J; bases not matched to a gene: 13. The length of the CDR3 is 20 residues. CDR3 in DNA: TGTGCCAGCAGTTACTCGATGGTCTCCGGACTAGCGGGGGGTAGAGAGACCCAGTACTTC. It is translated as CASSYSMVSGLAGGRETQYF.

This clone turned up a few times. The J gene is TRBJ2-1, the V gene TRBV29-1; TRBD1 matches at 7 bases. The germline V gene has CDR1 SQVTM and CDR2 ANQGSEA. V lost 2 bases to trimming and J lost 2 bases; unmatched junction nucleotides: 9. CDR3 length equals 16 residues. CDR3 nucleotides: TGCAGCGTTGAAAGGGGGCGGAAGTTTACCTACAATGAGCAGTTCTTC. Amino acid sequence: CSVERGRKFTYNEQFF.

The V gene is TRBV19, the J gene TRBJ1-1; maybe TRBD1 (5 bases). V was trimmed by 4 bases and J by 4 bases, leaving 16 bases between them. Per germline, CDR1 LNHDA and CDR2 SQIVND (reference sequence). CDR3 length: 15 amino acids. Here the CDR3 reads CASSTINRQSTEAFF. As DNA, the CDR3 is TGTGCCAGTAGTACTATAAACCGACAGAGCACTGAAGCTTTCTTT.

The gene calls are TRBV4-1 and TRBJ2-3, with 10 nucleotides matching TRBD2. J was trimmed by 2 bases and V by 6 bases; bases with no gene match: 8. This CDR3 spans 16 amino acids. Germline-derived CDR1 and CDR2 are MGHRA and YSYEKL. In DNA form, the CDR3 reads TGCGCCAGCAGATCTGGGACTAGCGCGTCCACAGATACGCAGTATTTT. This gives the protein CASRSGTSASTDTQYF.

The rearrangement uses TRBV4-1 and TRBJ2-2; weak D call: TRBD1 (6 bases). Per the germline V gene, CDR1 is MGHRA and CDR2 is YSYEKL. This CDR3 contains 15 residues. V dropped 4 bases and J dropped 2 bases, with 11 bases sitting between them. The CDR3 reads CASSRTGTNTGELFF. In DNA, the CDR3 is TGCGCCAGCAGCCGTACAGGGACCAACACCGGGGAGCTGTTTTTT.

Remarks on this clone: Other DNA sequences within the sample encode an identical CDR3. V usage is TRBV5-1 and J usage is TRBJ2-1, with 9 positions matching TRBD2. Germline V CDR1 and CDR2: SGHRS, YFSETQ. J lost 0 bases, V lost 0 bases, and 4 bases had no gene match. The CDR3 loop spans 17 amino acids. The CDR3 coding sequence is TGCGCCAGCAGCTTGGGCCTAGCGGGGAACTCCTACAATGAGCAGTTCTTC. Encoded protein: CASSLGLAGNSYNEQFF. Complete variable domain (other parts from reference TRBV5-1 and TRBJ2-1): KAGVTQTPRYLIKTRGQQVTLSCSPISGHRSVSWYQQTPGQGLQFLFEYFSETQRNKGNFPGRFSGRQFSNSRSEMNVSTLELGDSALYLCASSLGLAGNSYNEQFFGPGTRLTVL.

V and J are TRBV12-3 or TRBV12-4 and TRBJ2-2; D is ambiguous. V was trimmed by 2 bases and J by 7 bases, leaving 8 bases between them. The CDR3 has 13 amino acids. The CDR3 sequence: CASSLLDGGELFF. CDR3 DNA sequence: TGTGCCAGCAGTTTATTAGATGGCGGGGAGCTGTTTTTT.

The rearrangement links TRBV10-3 to TRBJ1-3, with D tentatively TRBD1 (6 bases). Deletions cut 2 bases from V and 4 bases from J, with 9 bases between. Germline lookup yields CDR1 ENHRY and CDR2 SYGVKD. The CDR3 covers 14 residues. CDR3: CAISEPGQGNTIYF. The CDR3 DNA reads as TGTGCCATCAGTGAGCCGGGACAAGGAAACACCATATATTTT.